This T cell receptor (beta chain) stems from a study of T cells expressing NK-cell markers. Study-wide context: HCMV seropositivity marked most of the eight sequenced donors; one was seronegative. Study-wide findings and caveats: HCMV specificity of the expanded NKG2C+ T cell clones stayed unclear.

Production of TCR beta cDNA relied on 5'RACE template switching with UMIs. Each CDR3 protein gets one entry in TCRdb, which reprocessed the 5' RACE reads and gives no DNA. There are some 120,000 distinct CDR3 sequences in the sample, with roughly 20% held by the top ten. Remarks on this clonotype: Its target is not known.

This TCR derives from a woman between 18 and 70 years old in good health. Sequenced input: blood T cells: a sorted CD56 or NKG2C T cell subset, CD4+ or CD8+ T cells, or bulk PBMC T cells (not recorded which).

CDR3 amino acids: CASSEVVGDYGYTF. This chain links TRBV25-1 with TRBJ1-2; the D call of TRBD1 rests on TCRdb alone, since no DNA is present to check it. Germline values: CDR1 MGHDK, CDR2 SYGVNS. The CDR3 spans 14 residues.